These 21 T cell receptor beta chains were sequenced from one sample in a study of blood T cell repertoires in COVID-19. Generated by immunoSEQ multiplex PCR, the TCRdb table keeps only in-frame clones and is missing some. Of 200,000 to 250,000 clones detected, approximately 80% appear once; the ten largest clones hold 3% to 3.5%. Sequencing was carried out using PBMCs or T cells enriched from blood (not recorded which). The source of these receptors is a woman aged 60-75 years who had recovered from COVID-19.

The chain links TRBV2 to TRBJ1-1; perhaps TRBD1 as D (5 bases). Germline CDR1 reads SNHLY; CDR2 reads FYNNEI. The CDR3 is 16 residues long. Trimming removed 6 bases at V and 0 bases at J, with 17 bases between. CDR3 amino acids: CASRERGGRLNTEAFF. CDR3 in DNA: TGTGCCAGCAGGGAAAGGGGAGGACGGCTGAACACTGAAGCTTTCTTT. The complete variable domain, with remaining parts taken from reference TRBV2 and TRBJ1-1, reads EPEVTQTPSHQVTQMGQEVILRCVPISNHLYFYWYRQILGQKVEFLVSFYNNEISEKSEIFDDQFSVERPDGSNFTLKIRSTKLEDSAMYFCASRERGGRLNTEAFFGQGTRLTVV.

This clone was picked up a small number of times. The chain employs TRBV27 and TRBJ1-1; 11 nucleotides align to TRBD1. The germline CDR1 and CDR2 sequences are MNHEY and SMNVEV (reference sequence). Trimming at V came to 5 bases and at J to 5 bases, leaving 4 bases not matched to a gene. There are 14 residues in the CDR3. This CDR3 is CASSLGQGETEAFF. The CDR3 DNA sequence: TGTGCCAGCAGTCTGGGACAGGGGGAGACTGAAGCTTTCTTT.

The chain couples TRBV18 to TRBJ1-1, with 8 bases identical to TRBD1. V lost 6 bases to trimming and J lost 1 base; unmatched junction nucleotides: 7. CDR1 KGHSH and CDR2 LQKENI come from the germline V gene. CDR3 length: 15 amino acids. CDR3 sequence (DNA): TGTGCCAGCTCGCAGGGGACAGGTGAGAACACTGAAGCTTTCTTT. The encoded protein is CASSQGTGENTEAFF.

This chain joins TRBV7-2 and TRBJ2-3, with TRBD2 identical over 12 bases. The CDR3 covers 16 residues. Trimming at V came to 2 bases and at J to 5 bases, leaving 5 bases not matched to a gene. The germline V gene encodes CDR1 SGHTA and CDR2 FQGNSA. The CDR3: CASSLSSGGVEDTQYF. For the CDR3, the DNA is TGTGCCAGCAGCTTATCTAGCGGGGGGGTAGAAGATACGCAGTATTTT.

The genes are TRBV6-2 or TRBV6-3 and TRBJ2-7, with 9 bases identical to TRBD1. Per germline, CDR1 MNHEY and CDR2 SVGEGT. The CDR3 sequence is 13 residues long. Unmatched junction bases numbered 3, after V lost 5 bases and J lost 4 bases. Here the CDR3 reads CASSGTGKYEQYF. As DNA, the CDR3 is TGTGCCAGCAGTGGGACAGGGAAATACGAGCAGTACTTC.

CDR3 DNA sequence: TGTGCCATCAGTCCCGGGACAGGCAACTATGGCTACACCTTC. It specifies CAISPGTGNYGYTF. The rearrangement joins TRBV10-3 to TRBJ1-2; 8 nucleotides agree with TRBD1. V lost 5 bases and J lost 2; bases outside the gene matches: 4. This CDR3 contains 14 residues. Per the germline V gene, CDR1 is ENHRY and CDR2 is SYGVKD.

The chain recombines TRBV6-5 with TRBJ1-1; the D gene is possibly TRBD1 (6 bases). With 8 bases removed from V and 5 bases from J, the gap between germline ends came to 18 bases. Germline V CDR1 and CDR2: MNHEY, SVGAGI. The CDR3 is made up of 14 amino acids. CDR3 loop: CASGRGGAGTEAFF. CDR3 DNA: TGTGCCAGCGGTAGGGGGGGCGCGGGGACTGAAGCTTTCTTT.

The chain uses TRBV2 and TRBJ2-7, with TRBD1 matching 10 bases. Germline-derived CDR1 and CDR2 are SNHLY and FYNNEI. V gave up 6 bases and J gave up 4 bases; unmatched junction bases: 12. The CDR3 has 16 residues. In DNA form, the CDR3 reads TGTGCCAGCAGCGTAGACAGGGGGCTATTCCTGTACGAGCAGTACTTC. Translating it yields CASSVDRGLFLYEQYF.

This chain links TRBV10-2 with TRBJ2-6; TRBD1 agrees at 9 bases. CDR3 length: 20 amino acids. The germline V gene has CDR1 WSHSY and CDR2 SAAADI. V lost 6 bases and J lost 0; bases outside the gene matches: 15. This chain's CDR3 is CASSDRFTGQGRSGANVLTF. The CDR3 DNA follows: TGCGCCAGCAGCGACCGATTTACGGGACAGGGACGCTCTGGGGCCAACGTCCTGACTTTC.

Written as DNA, the CDR3 is TGTGCCAGCTCGCCCGGGACAGGGAGACAGCCCCAGCATTTT. Residues: CASSPGTGRQPQHF. The chain has TRBV18 and TRBJ1-5; 9 bases line up with TRBD1. CDR1 KGHSH and CDR2 LQKENI come from the germline V gene. The ends lost 6 bases at V and 7 bases at J; junction bases unmatched: 7. CDR3 length: 14 amino acids.

This clone has a handful of counts. The chain combines TRBV7-9 with TRBJ2-3, with D hard to call. There are 12 residues in the CDR3. The germline V and J ends were trimmed by 1 base and 8 bases, with 7 bases remaining between them. Germline values: CDR1 SEHNR, CDR2 FQNEAQ (reference sequence). CDR3: CASSLVTRTQYF. CDR3 nucleotide sequence: TGTGCCAGCAGCTTAGTCACTCGTACGCAGTATTTT.

This chain links TRBV19 with TRBJ1-5; D is unresolved. Trimming cost V 0 bases and J 7 bases, with 7 bases left between them. The CDR3 sequence is 13 residues long. The V gene's germline CDR1 is LNHDA and CDR2 SQIVND (reference sequence). In DNA form, the CDR3 reads TGTGCCAGTAGTATAGATCGGTGGCAGCCCCAGCATTTT. Residues: CASSIDRWQPQHF.

As for this clone: This sample includes further DNA sequences coding for the same CDR3. This chain connects TRBV5-6 to TRBJ2-5; D is uncertain. This CDR3 contains 11 residues. Germline V gene sequence: CDR1 SGHDT, CDR2 YYEEEE. V lost 3 bases and J lost 2, with 2 bases in between. CDR3 protein: CASSSQETQYF. CDR3 nucleotide sequence: TGTGCCAGCAGCTCACAAGAGACCCAGTACTTC.

V usage is TRBV5-1 and J usage is TRBJ1-2; 7 bases map to TRBD1. From germline, CDR1 is SGHRS and CDR2 YFSETQ. Trimming removed 4 bases from V and 4 bases from J; junction bases left unmatched: 7. The CDR3 is 14 residues long. The CDR3 loop is CASSAGQLSYGYTF. In DNA form, the CDR3 reads TGCGCCAGCAGCGCGGGACAGCTCTCCTATGGCTACACCTTC.

V and J are TRBV7-2 and TRBJ1-2; TRBD1 agrees at 7 bases. V shed 3 bases and J 2 bases; nucleotides not matched to a gene: 9. The CDR3 consists of 16 residues. Germline V gene data show CDR1 as SGHTA and CDR2 as FQGNSA. This CDR3 reads CASSFSGRGRNYGYTF. The CDR3 coding sequence is TGTGCCAGCAGCTTCAGTGGAAGGGGGCGAAACTATGGCTACACCTTC.

This clone was detected only a few times. The chain couples TRBV19 to TRBJ2-7; 9 bases are a match to TRBD1. The CDR3 extends over 14 amino acids. V gave up 5 bases and J gave up 3 bases; unmatched junction bases: 5. Germline CDR1 LNHDA, CDR2 SQIVND (reference sequence). The DNA of the CDR3 is TGTGCCAGTAGTGAGGGGACAGGGCTCTACGAGCAGTACTTC. Encoded protein: CASSEGTGLYEQYF.

The chain combines TRBV5-1 with TRBJ1-2, with a weak D call TRBD1 (5 bases). V lost 2 bases and J 2 bases, leaving 13 bases between the germline ends. The CDR3 has 15 amino acids. Germline loops: CDR1 SGHRS, CDR2 YFSETQ. The DNA of the CDR3 is TGCGCCAGCAGCTTTTCAGGGTTTGGGAACTATGGCTACACCTTC. Its protein is CASSFSGFGNYGYTF.

This clone is deemed medium-sized. This chain uses TRBV7-9 with TRBJ1-2, with TRBD1 as a possible D gene (5 bases). Trimming took off 0 bases at V and 6 bases at J, with 11 bases between the two ends. Germline V gene sequence: CDR1 SEHNR, CDR2 FQNEAQ (reference sequence). CDR3 length: 14 amino acids. The CDR3 reads CASSLAAGQDGYTF. CDR3 coding DNA: TGTGCCAGCAGCTTAGCCGCAGGGCAGGATGGCTACACCTTC.

The chain combines TRBV18 with TRBJ2-1, with 12 positions matching TRBD2. Germline CDR1 is KGHSH and CDR2 is LQKENI. The CDR3 totals 17 residues. Unmatched junction bases numbered 12, after V lost 3 bases and J lost 9 bases. The CDR3 DNA reads as TGTGCCAGCTCACCCATTCTCCTAGCGGGAGGGTGGAGTGAGCAGTTCTTC. Translating gives CASSPILLAGGWSEQFF.

The CDR3 spells CASSLRGGQGLFYEQYF. In DNA form, the CDR3 reads TGTGCCAGCAGTTTAAGGGGGGGCCAGGGACTGTTCTACGAGCAGTACTTC. The chain joins TRBV27 to TRBJ2-7, with a weak D call TRBD2 (7 bases). The CDR3 totals 17 residues. Trimming removed 2 bases from V and 3 bases from J, with 20 bases in between. CDR1 is MNHEY and CDR2 is SMNVEV in the germline V gene (reference sequence).

V is TRBV7-2 and J is TRBJ2-4, with D maybe TRBD1 (6 bases). Germline loops: CDR1 SGHTA, CDR2 FQGNSA. The CDR3 sequence is 16 residues long. V lost 5 bases to trimming and J lost 1 base, with 15 bases between them. CDR3 DNA sequence: TGTGCCAGCAGCCAGCAGGGGTCCCAGGCCAAAAACATTCAGTACTTC. It translates to CASSQQGSQAKNIQYF.